The entry below describes one TCR beta chain. These data belong to a study of blood T cell repertoires in COVID-19. Whole-study context: Sources were T cells, B-cell-depleted T cells, or PBMCs; the material itself was cDNA or gDNA.

Clones were read by immunoSEQ multiplex PCR, and TCRdb kept only the in-frame ones, dropping some. The table shows 130,000 to 150,000 clones, with 88% occurring only once. Sequenced input: peripheral blood. This receptor was identified in a man in his 70s with acute or convalescent COVID-19.

In nucleotides, the CDR3 is TGCGCCAGCAGCCCCGGGACAGGGGGCCTGACCCAGTACTTC. It encodes CASSPGTGGLTQYF. The chain uses TRBV5-1 and TRBJ2-5; 12 bases are a match to TRBD1. V was pared by 4 bases and J by 7 bases, with 5 bases of the junction left unmatched. The CDR3 has 14 residues. Germline loops: CDR1 SGHRS, CDR2 YFSETQ.